The rows below give T cell receptor beta chains drawn from one sample of a study of Graves' ophthalmopathy and Graves' hyperthyroidism. TCRdb re-derived calls from the multiplex PCR reads in MiXCR, one entry per CDR3 protein. The table includes 600,000 to 950,000 distinct CDR3 sequences, around 40% detected once. The sequencing input was peripheral blood. The receptors were sampled from an adult man with Graves' ophthalmopathy. The CDR3 runs from the conserved cysteine through the conserved F or W. The order of the fields is J gene, D gene, clone size, V gene, CDR3 protein, CDR3 DNA. The D gene is left open where the match is weak. Where a row states a size, it is once, few, many or the class of an expanded clone; other rows omit it.

j_gene: TRBJ1-1
d_gene: .
abundance: many
v_gene: TRBV20-1
CDR3aa: CSVKPPGRWNTEAFF
CDR3nt: TGCAGTGTAAAACCCCCGGGACGTTGGAACACTGAAGCTTTCTTT

j_gene: TRBJ1-1
d_gene: .
abundance: few
v_gene: TRBV12-3/TRBV12-4
CDR3aa: CASSLSAGSNTEAFF
CDR3nt: TGTGCCAGCAGTTTATCGGCCGGGTCGAACACTGAAGCTTTCTTT

j_gene: TRBJ2-2
d_gene: .
abundance: .
v_gene: TRBV25-1
CDR3aa: CASSYELTGELFF
CDR3nt: TGTGCCAGCAGTTACGAGCTCACCGGGGAGCTGTTTTTT

j_gene: TRBJ2-5
d_gene: .
abundance: many
v_gene: TRBV7-9
CDR3aa: CASSQSGETQYF
CDR3nt: TGTGCCAGCAGCCAATCAGGAGAGACCCAGTACTTC

j_gene: TRBJ1-2
d_gene: TRBD1
abundance: many
v_gene: TRBV14
CDR3aa: CASSQRPGGRGGYTF
CDR3nt: TGTGCCAGCAGCCAACGGCCAGGGGGGAGAGGAGGCTACACCTTC

j_gene: TRBJ1-2
d_gene: TRBD1
abundance: .
v_gene: TRBV6-1
CDR3aa: CASSELDRAYGYTF
CDR3nt: TGTGCCAGCAGTGAATTAGACAGGGCCTATGGCTACACCTTC

j_gene: TRBJ2-6
d_gene: TRBD2
abundance: few
v_gene: TRBV9
CDR3aa: CASSVRLAGASGANVLTF
CDR3nt: TGTGCCAGCAGCGTTCGACTAGCGGGAGCCTCTGGGGCCAACGTCCTGACTTTC

j_gene: TRBJ1-2
d_gene: .
abundance: few
v_gene: TRBV20-1
CDR3aa: CSARSSSLGYGYTF
CDR3nt: TGCAGTGCTAGATCCTCCAGCCTGGGCTATGGCTACACCTTC

j_gene: TRBJ1-6
d_gene: .
abundance: few
v_gene: TRBV7-9
CDR3aa: CASSPISSYNSPLHF
CDR3nt: TGTGCCAGCAGCCCCATCAGCTCCTATAATTCACCCCTCCACTTT

j_gene: TRBJ2-6
d_gene: .
abundance: .
v_gene: TRBV20-1
CDR3aa: CSGSENGANVLTF
CDR3nt: TGCAGTGGGTCAGAGAATGGGGCCAACGTCCTGACTTTC

j_gene: TRBJ1-5
d_gene: .
abundance: many
v_gene: TRBV25-1
CDR3aa: CASSLNPDNQPQHF
CDR3nt: TGTGCCAGCAGCCTGAACCCCGACAATCAGCCCCAGCATTTT

j_gene: TRBJ2-3
d_gene: .
abundance: .
v_gene: TRBV2
CDR3aa: CASSARQTGPDTQYF
CDR3nt: TGTGCCAGCAGTGCCCGACAGACCGGACCAGATACGCAGTATTTT

j_gene: TRBJ1-2
d_gene: .
abundance: .
v_gene: TRBV11-1
CDR3aa: CASSELGPGYTF
CDR3nt: TGTGCCAGCAGTGAATTGGGGCCTGGCTACACCTTC

j_gene: TRBJ2-5
d_gene: TRBD2
abundance: few
v_gene: TRBV7-9
CDR3aa: CASSLRFTSGVGSQETQYF
CDR3nt: TGTGCCAGCAGCTTAAGGTTCACTAGCGGGGTCGGAAGCCAAGAGACCCAGTACTTC

j_gene: TRBJ2-7
d_gene: .
abundance: few
v_gene: TRBV7-2
CDR3aa: CASSSSRVIEPEEQYF
CDR3nt: TGTGCCAGCAGCTCATCCCGGGTAATAGAACCGGAAGAGCAGTACTTC

j_gene: TRBJ1-4
d_gene: .
abundance: .
v_gene: TRBV10-3
CDR3aa: CASSPGELATNEKLFF
CDR3nt: TGTGCCAGCAGTCCGGGAGAACTTGCAACTAATGAAAAACTGTTTTTT

j_gene: TRBJ1-2
d_gene: .
abundance: few
v_gene: TRBV7-8
CDR3aa: CASSRGWGEGYTF
CDR3nt: TGTGCCAGCAGCCGAGGTTGGGGGGAAGGCTACACCTTC

j_gene: TRBJ2-7
d_gene: .
abundance: once
v_gene: TRBV19
CDR3aa: CARDPESSSYEQYF
CDR3nt: TGTGCTAGAGATCCGGAGTCGAGCTCCTACGAGCAGTACTTC

j_gene: TRBJ2-2
d_gene: .
abundance: .
v_gene: TRBV7-3
CDR3aa: CASSEKWGLGSTGELFF
CDR3nt: TGTGCCAGCAGCGAAAAATGGGGATTAGGTAGCACCGGGGAGCTGTTTTTT

j_gene: TRBJ1-2
d_gene: .
abundance: many
v_gene: TRBV29-1
CDR3aa: CSVEADDNYGYTF
CDR3nt: TGCAGCGTTGAGGCGGATGATAACTATGGCTACACCTTC

j_gene: TRBJ1-1
d_gene: .
abundance: .
v_gene: TRBV28
CDR3aa: CASRGLRPRLGTEAFF
CDR3nt: TGTGCCAGCAGGGGACTTCGACCCCGACTGGGGACTGAAGCTTTCTTT

j_gene: TRBJ1-1
d_gene: .
abundance: many
v_gene: TRBV5-1
CDR3aa: CASSLDVGSTEAFF
CDR3nt: TGCGCCAGCAGCTTGGATGTGGGATCGACTGAAGCTTTCTTT

j_gene: TRBJ1-4
d_gene: .
abundance: .
v_gene: TRBV10-3
CDR3aa: CAISESGQVGEKLFF
CDR3nt: TGTGCCATCAGTGAGTCTGGGCAGGTTGGCGAAAAACTGTTTTTT

j_gene: TRBJ2-7
d_gene: .
abundance: many
v_gene: TRBV5-1
CDR3aa: CASTPGTTYEQYF
CDR3nt: TGCGCCAGCACGCCAGGGACAACCTACGAGCAGTACTTC

j_gene: TRBJ2-7
d_gene: TRBD1
abundance: .
v_gene: TRBV7-9
CDR3aa: CASSGRTGTGGKIEQYF
CDR3nt: TGTGCCAGCAGCGGACGTACTGGGACAGGGGGCAAAATTGAGCAGTACTTC

j_gene: TRBJ1-4
d_gene: .
abundance: few
v_gene: TRBV11-2
CDR3aa: CASSLPGTLRPEKLFF
CDR3nt: TGTGCCAGCAGCTTACCAGGGACCCTTAGGCCGGAAAAACTGTTTTTT

j_gene: TRBJ2-3
d_gene: .
abundance: many
v_gene: TRBV25-1
CDR3aa: CASSEQGRDTQYF
CDR3nt: TGTGCCAGCAGTGAACAGGGTCGGGATACGCAGTATTTT

j_gene: TRBJ1-1
d_gene: .
abundance: many
v_gene: TRBV5-1
CDR3aa: CASRQGVLNTEAFF
CDR3nt: TGCGCCAGCAGACAGGGAGTCCTGAACACTGAAGCTTTCTTT

j_gene: TRBJ1-4
d_gene: .
abundance: many
v_gene: TRBV15
CDR3aa: CATSRVGRANEKLFF
CDR3nt: TGTGCCACCAGCAGAGTTGGCAGAGCTAATGAAAAACTGTTTTTT

j_gene: TRBJ1-1
d_gene: TRBD1
abundance: .
v_gene: TRBV25-1
CDR3aa: CASSPPGQGITEAFF
CDR3nt: TGCGCCAGCAGCCCCCCTGGACAGGGGATCACTGAAGCTTTCTTT